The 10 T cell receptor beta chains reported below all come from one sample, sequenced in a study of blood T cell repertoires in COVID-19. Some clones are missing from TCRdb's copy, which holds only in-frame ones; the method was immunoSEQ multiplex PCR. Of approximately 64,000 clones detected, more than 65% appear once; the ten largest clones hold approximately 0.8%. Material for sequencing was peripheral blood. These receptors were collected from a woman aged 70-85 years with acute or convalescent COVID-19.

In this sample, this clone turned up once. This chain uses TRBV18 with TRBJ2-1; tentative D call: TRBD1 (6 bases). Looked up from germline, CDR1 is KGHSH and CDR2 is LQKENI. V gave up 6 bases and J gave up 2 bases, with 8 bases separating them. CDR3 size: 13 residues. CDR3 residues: CASSTGTYNEQFF. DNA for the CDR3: TGTGCCAGCTCTACAGGGACCTACAATGAGCAGTTCTTC.

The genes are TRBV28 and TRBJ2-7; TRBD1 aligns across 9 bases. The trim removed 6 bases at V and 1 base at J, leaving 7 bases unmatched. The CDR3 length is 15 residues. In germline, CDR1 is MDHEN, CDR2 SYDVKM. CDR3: CASSRTGQGSYEQYF. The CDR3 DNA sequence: TGTGCCAGCAGCCGGACGGGACAGGGTTCCTACGAGCAGTACTTC.

DNA of the CDR3: TGTGCCAGCAGGTCAGGGGGCCGGGAGACCCAGTACTTC. It codes for CASRSGGRETQYF. This sequence joins TRBV6-6 and TRBJ2-5; 8 bases match TRBD1. The CDR3 has 13 residues. CDR1 and CDR2 from the germline V gene are MNHNY and SVGAGI (reference sequence). V lost 6 bases and J lost 5; bases outside the gene matches: 5.

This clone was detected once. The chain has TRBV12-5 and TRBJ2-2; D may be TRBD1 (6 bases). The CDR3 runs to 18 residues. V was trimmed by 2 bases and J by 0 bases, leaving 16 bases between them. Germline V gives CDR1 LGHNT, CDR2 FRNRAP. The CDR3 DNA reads TGTGCTAGTGGTTTGCCCTGTGGGACACACGCGAACACCGGGGAGCTGTTTTTT. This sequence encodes CASGLPCGTHANTGELFF.

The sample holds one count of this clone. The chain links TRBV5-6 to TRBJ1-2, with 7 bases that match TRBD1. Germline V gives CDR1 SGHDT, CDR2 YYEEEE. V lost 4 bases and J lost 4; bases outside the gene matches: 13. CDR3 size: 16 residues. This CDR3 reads CASSLTQGDRPYGYTF. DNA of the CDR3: TGTGCCAGCAGCCTCACCCAGGGGGATCGCCCCTATGGCTACACCTTC.

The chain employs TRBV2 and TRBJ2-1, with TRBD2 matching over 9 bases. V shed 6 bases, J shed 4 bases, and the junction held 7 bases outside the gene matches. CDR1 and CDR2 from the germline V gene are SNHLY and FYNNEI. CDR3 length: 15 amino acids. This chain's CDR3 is CASRAGLANYNEQFF. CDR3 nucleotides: TGTGCCAGCAGAGCCGGACTAGCGAATTACAATGAGCAGTTCTTC.

CDR3 in DNA: TGTGCCAGCAGTTACGTCGCGGGAGGGCTGGTAGATACGCAGTATTTT. Residues: CASSYVAGGLVDTQYF. The chain carries TRBV6-2 or TRBV6-3 and TRBJ2-3; TRBD2 matches at 9 bases. The J segment lost 5 bases and the V segment lost 2 bases, leaving 8 bases of the junction unmatched. Germline loops: CDR1 MNHEY, CDR2 SVGEGT. This CDR3 spans 16 amino acids.

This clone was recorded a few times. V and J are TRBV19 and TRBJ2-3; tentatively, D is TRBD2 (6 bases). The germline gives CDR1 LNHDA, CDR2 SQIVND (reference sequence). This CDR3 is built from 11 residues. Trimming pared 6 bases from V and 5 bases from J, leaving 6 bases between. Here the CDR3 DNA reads TGTGCCAGTAGGGGGGGAGATACGCAGTATTTT. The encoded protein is CASRGGDTQYF.

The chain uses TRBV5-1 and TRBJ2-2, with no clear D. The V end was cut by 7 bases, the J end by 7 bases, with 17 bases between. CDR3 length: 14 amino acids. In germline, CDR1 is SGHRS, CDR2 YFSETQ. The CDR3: CASRTFQPVGELFF. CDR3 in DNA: TGCGCCAGCCGCACCTTTCAACCGGTCGGGGAGCTGTTTTTT.

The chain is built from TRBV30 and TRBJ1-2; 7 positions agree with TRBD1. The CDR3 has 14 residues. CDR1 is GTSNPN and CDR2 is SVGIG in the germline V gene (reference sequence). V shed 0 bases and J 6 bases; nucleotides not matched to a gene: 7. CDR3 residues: CAWSVSYRGDGYTF. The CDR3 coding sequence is TGTGCCTGGAGTGTATCGTACAGGGGAGATGGCTACACCTTC.